These 32 T cell receptor beta chains were all obtained from the same sample, sequenced in a study of PD-L1 blockade in urothelial cancer. The assay was immunoSEQ multiplex PCR, and TCRdb's table has in-frame clones only and misses some. The sample holds about 39,000 clones; roughly 90% are singletons and the top ten take over 1.5%. Source: PBMCs, taken around atezolizumab (anti-PD-L1) treatment. The source is a man aged 60 to 69 with urothelial cancer.

The chain uses TRBV18 and TRBJ2-3; D might be TRBD1 (5 bases). Germline CDR1 and CDR2: KGHSH and LQKENI. V shed 6 bases and J shed 0 bases, with 13 bases lying between them. CDR3 length: 15 residues. DNA for the CDR3: TGTGCCAGCTCTCATGGGGCGACCAGCACAGATACGCAGTATTTT. Translated, it gives CASSHGATSTDTQYF.

This chain joins TRBV18 and TRBJ1-1, with 7 bases that match TRBD1. With 0 bases clipped from V and 1 base from J, the junction kept 8 bases outside the gene matches. Germline loops: CDR1 KGHSH, CDR2 LQKENI. The CDR3 is made up of 17 amino acids. In nucleotides, the CDR3 is TGTGCCAGCTCACCACCTCGTACAGGGGCTAGGAACACTGAAGCTTTCTTT. Translated: CASSPPRTGARNTEAFF.

The chain combines TRBV29-1 with TRBJ2-2; 10 bases line up with TRBD2. The CDR3 totals 18 residues. CDR1 SQVTM and CDR2 ANQGSEA come from the germline V gene. The V gene end was trimmed by 0 bases and the J gene end by 4 bases; junction bases not matched to a gene: 11. As DNA, the CDR3 is TGCAGCGTTGAAGATAACAGCGGGAGGGCAGTGGGCACCGGGGAGCTGTTTTTT. Protein product: CSVEDNSGRAVGTGELFF.

The table lists this clone with a count of one. The CDR3 region is CASSSWDRGNSPLHF. CDR3 in DNA: TGTGCCAGCAGCTCGTGGGACAGGGGGAATTCACCCCTCCACTTT. J is TRBJ1-6 and V is TRBV7-8, with TRBD1 identical over 11 bases. V was clipped by 4 bases and J by 7 bases; unmatched bases: 3. The length of the CDR3 is 15 residues. Per germline, CDR1 SGHVS and CDR2 FQNEAQ.

This clone was seen more than once but under ten times. This rearrangement joins TRBV15 to TRBJ2-1; TRBD2 matches at 7 bases. Losses at the gene ends were 1 base for V and 2 bases for J; bases not matched to a gene: 11. This CDR3 has 18 amino acids. In germline, CDR1 is LNHNV, CDR2 YYDKDF (reference sequence). The CDR3 DNA reads as TGTGCCACCAGCAGAGGGCAGGAAGGACTAGGGCCCTACAATGAGCAGTTCTTC. Protein product: CATSRGQEGLGPYNEQFF.

This chain links TRBV18 with TRBJ1-2; 7 nucleotides align to TRBD1. The V gene's germline CDR1 is KGHSH and CDR2 LQKENI. The CDR3 sequence is 15 residues long. Trimming at V came to 3 bases and at J to 2 bases, leaving 6 bases not matched to a gene. The CDR3, as DNA: TGTGCCAGCTCACCTCAGGGACAGAACAACTATGGCTACACCTTC. Protein sequence: CASSPQGQNNYGYTF. Complete variable domain (other parts from reference TRBV18 and TRBJ1-2): NAGVMQNPRHLVRRRGQEARLRCSPMKGHSHVYWYRQLPEEGLKFMVYLQKENIIDESGMPKERFSAEFPKEGPSILRIQQVVRGDSAAYFCASSPQGQNNYGYTFGSGTRLTVV.

This chain links TRBV28 with TRBJ2-3; TRBD1 agrees at 8 bases. This CDR3 is built from 17 residues. Germline V gives CDR1 MDHEN, CDR2 SYDVKM. V was clipped by 2 bases and J by 3 bases; unmatched bases: 10. The CDR3 nucleotides are TGTGCCAGCAGTTTACCTCAGCAGGGGGCAGGAACAGATACGCAGTATTTT. It is translated as CASSLPQQGAGTDTQYF.

The rearrangement links TRBV7-2 to TRBJ1-4; 9 bases map to TRBD1. Losses at the gene ends were 5 bases for V and 8 bases for J; bases not matched to a gene: 9. CDR1 is SGHTA, CDR2 FQGNSA, per germline. This CDR3 has 15 amino acids. CDR3 protein: CASSPLTGGVEKLFF. The CDR3 region has the DNA TGTGCCAGCAGCCCTTTGACAGGGGGGGTAGAAAAACTGTTTTTT.

This chain connects TRBV5-5 to TRBJ1-3; D gene uncertain. Trimming removed 6 bases from V and 0 bases from J, with 10 bases in between. The CDR3 contains 14 residues. CDR1 and CDR2 from the germline V gene are SGHKS and YYEKEE (reference sequence). In nucleotides, the CDR3 is TGTGCCAGCACCTCCCCGAGCTCTGGAAACACCATATATTTT. Protein sequence: CASTSPSSGNTIYF.

V and J are TRBV6-1 and TRBJ2-4; D might be TRBD2 (5 bases). The CDR3 extends over 12 amino acids. Germline values: CDR1 MNHNS, CDR2 SASEGT. V was pared by 11 bases and J by 2 bases, with 10 bases between. The CDR3 sequence: CASDSSKNIQYF. DNA of the CDR3: TGTGCCTCGGACTCCTCCAAAAACATTCAGTACTTC.

The rearrangement joins TRBV6-5 to TRBJ1-5, with TRBD1 matching 7 bases. J lost 4 bases, V lost 6 bases, and 6 bases had no gene match. CDR3 size: 14 residues. CDR1 MNHEY and CDR2 SVGAGI come from the germline V gene. DNA for the CDR3: TGTGCCAGCAGCCGGGACAGTGGGAATCAGCCCCAGCATTTT. This codes for CASSRDSGNQPQHF.

The rearrangement uses TRBV27 and TRBJ2-3, with a weak D call TRBD2 (6 bases). Per the germline V gene, CDR1 is MNHEY and CDR2 is SMNVEV (reference sequence). The CDR3 consists of 15 residues. V was pared by 2 bases and J by 1 base, with 10 bases between. CDR3 residues: CASSLMGTGTDTQYF. CDR3 DNA: TGTGCCAGCAGTTTAATGGGGACTGGCACAGATACGCAGTATTTT.

This chain joins TRBV9 and TRBJ2-7, with a tentative D call TRBD2 (6 bases). V lost 0 bases and J lost 8, with 9 bases in between. This CDR3 has 12 residues. CDR1 and CDR2 from the germline V gene are SGDLS and YYNGEE. The CDR3 protein is CASSVEEGKQYF. The CDR3 nucleotides are TGTGCCAGCAGCGTAGAGGAGGGGAAGCAGTACTTC.

V and J are TRBV6-5 and TRBJ1-2; 8 bases match TRBD1. The CDR3 loop spans 12 amino acids. Unmatched junction bases numbered 6, after V lost 7 bases and J lost 8 bases. The germline V gene has CDR1 MNHEY and CDR2 SVGAGI. The CDR3 here is CASKSTGEGYTF. In DNA, the CDR3 is TGTGCCAGCAAGTCGACAGGGGAGGGCTACACCTTC.

The chain uses TRBV7-2 and TRBJ2-1, with D perhaps matching TRBD1 (6 bases). The CDR3 runs to 15 residues. The V gene's germline CDR1 is SGHTA and CDR2 FQGNSA. Deletions cut 6 bases from V and 9 bases from J, with 21 bases between. In DNA form, the CDR3 reads TGTGCCAGCAGGAACCCGGGACACCCGGTGGGTGAGCAGTTCTTC. This translates into CASRNPGHPVGEQFF.

The chain carries TRBV7-2 and TRBJ2-5; 8 bases map to TRBD1. Germline lookup yields CDR1 SGHTA and CDR2 FQGNSA. This CDR3 comprises 13 residues. V shed 5 bases and J 4 bases; nucleotides not matched to a gene: 3. This chain's CDR3 is CASSNRGTETQYF. DNA for the CDR3: TGTGCCAGCAGCAACAGGGGGACAGAGACCCAGTACTTC.

V is TRBV5-1 and J is TRBJ2-7; D possibly corresponds to TRBD1 (7 bases). Per the germline V gene, CDR1 is SGHRS and CDR2 is YFSETQ. The CDR3 is 18 amino acids. Between the trimmed V and J ends, which lost 1 base and 6 bases, there was a span of 26 bases. The CDR3 protein is CASSLSFAGQLSRVEQYF. CDR3 coding DNA: TGCGCCAGCAGCTTGAGTTTTGCGGGACAGCTCTCCAGGGTCGAGCAGTACTTC. Full variable domain (outside the CDR3, taken from reference TRBV5-1 and TRBJ2-7): KAGVTQTPRYLIKTRGQQVTLSCSPISGHRSVSWYQQTPGQGLQFLFEYFSETQRNKGNFPGRFSGRQFSNSRSEMNVSTLELGDSALYLCASSLSFAGQLSRVEQYFGPGTRLTVT.

Only one count was recorded for this clone. The chain combines TRBV6-1 with TRBJ2-7, with D perhaps matching TRBD1 (6 bases). V lost 3 bases and J lost 3, with 9 bases in between. This CDR3 region has 13 residues. Per germline, CDR1 MNHNS and CDR2 SASEGT. CDR3 loop: CASSDGQSYEQYF. CDR3 bases: TGTGCCAGCAGTGACGGACAGAGCTACGAGCAGTACTTC.

V and J are TRBV6-5 and TRBJ2-7; 7 positions match TRBD2. This CDR3 spans 15 amino acids. The ends lost 6 bases at V and 2 bases at J; junction bases unmatched: 10. The V gene's germline CDR1 is MNHEY and CDR2 SVGAGI. CDR3 in amino acids: CASSSGEGSTYEQYF. The CDR3 DNA is TGTGCCAGCAGCTCGGGGGAGGGATCAACCTACGAGCAGTACTTC.

A word on this clone: One end of the junction fails to match germline, which may point to a read error. This rearrangement joins TRBV5-4 to TRBJ1-2; the match to TRBD1 covers 7 bases. The CDR3 runs 8 residues. Germline V gene sequence: CDR1 SGHNT, CDR2 YYREEE (reference sequence). CDR3 residues: CAVQGPFF. The CDR3 DNA sequence: TGTGCCGTACAGGGGCCCTTCTTC.

The chain recombines TRBV10-3 with TRBJ2-1; tentatively, D is TRBD1 (5 bases). This CDR3 contains 16 residues. The germline V gene encodes CDR1 ENHRY and CDR2 SYGVKD. V lost 0 bases, J lost 2 bases, and 11 bases lay in between. The CDR3 reads CAISESTQAPYNEQFF. The CDR3 DNA sequence: TGTGCCATCAGTGAGTCTACACAGGCGCCCTACAATGAGCAGTTCTTC.

J is TRBJ2-3 and V is TRBV27; TRBD2 agrees at 10 bases. Germline values: CDR1 MNHEY, CDR2 SMNVEV (reference sequence). The ends lost 3 bases at V and 3 bases at J; junction bases unmatched: 3. The CDR3 spans 15 residues. The CDR3 DNA is TGTGCCAGCAGTTTTCGGACTAGCGGAACAGATACGCAGTATTTT. This translates into CASSFRTSGTDTQYF.

The sample holds one count of this clone. V usage is TRBV4-1 and J usage is TRBJ1-2; D gene ambiguous. The CDR3 length is 14 residues. V lost 4 bases and J 7 bases, leaving 16 bases between the germline ends. The V gene's germline CDR1 is MGHRA and CDR2 YSYEKL. CDR3 in amino acids: CASSPMTGDPGYTF. For the CDR3, the DNA is TGCGCCAGCAGCCCAATGACCGGGGATCCTGGCTACACCTTC.

The V call is TRBV10-1, the J call TRBJ2-2; TRBD2 might be the D (5 bases). Trimming removed 6 bases at V and 2 bases at J, with 13 bases between. The CDR3 runs to 15 residues. From germline, CDR1 is WNHNN and CDR2 SYGVQD (reference sequence). This chain's CDR3 is CASSFAGGNTGELFF. CDR3 nucleotide sequence: TGCGCCAGCAGCTTTGCAGGAGGAAACACCGGGGAGCTGTTTTTT.

This clone has only one observation. The V call is TRBV19, the J call TRBJ1-5, with TRBD1 matching over 11 bases. The CDR3 is 16 residues long. Germline V CDR1 and CDR2: LNHDA, SQIVND (reference sequence). Trimming cost V 5 bases and J 3 bases; bases outside gene matches: 6. This CDR3 is CASSGWGQGVNQPQHF. CDR3 nucleotides: TGTGCCAGTAGTGGATGGGGACAGGGGGTCAATCAGCCCCAGCATTTT.

The chain joins TRBV7-9 to TRBJ2-7; 7 positions agree with TRBD2. The J segment lost 3 bases and the V segment lost 8 bases, leaving 10 bases of the junction unmatched. CDR1 SEHNR and CDR2 FQNEAQ come from the germline V gene (reference sequence). The CDR3 covers 14 residues. CDR3 sequence: CASSVAGLLYEQYF. The DNA of the CDR3 is TGTGCCAGCTCTGTAGCGGGCTTACTCTACGAGCAGTACTTC.

This chain links TRBV4-2 with TRBJ2-3; 10 nucleotides align to TRBD2. J gave up 4 bases and V 0 bases, and 7 bases lay outside the gene matches. The CDR3 has 17 residues. From germline, CDR1 is LGHNA and CDR2 YNFKEQ. The CDR3 reads CASSQDPQRGGADTQYF. The CDR3 bases are TGTGCCAGCAGCCAAGACCCTCAGCGGGGGGGGGCAGATACGCAGTATTTT.

The rearrangement uses TRBV28 and TRBJ1-2; D is unresolved. The CDR3 totals 15 residues. V shed 1 base and J shed 3 bases, with 12 bases lying between them. Germline CDR1 and CDR2: MDHEN and SYDVKM. The CDR3 DNA reads TGTGCCAGCAGTTTATACGGGGTCCTGGACTATGGCTACACCTTC. Translation gives CASSLYGVLDYGYTF.

The chain recombines TRBV11-1 with TRBJ2-7, with D unresolved. Trimming stripped 5 bases from V and 4 bases from J, with 21 bases between. Germline V CDR1 and CDR2: SGHAT, FQDESV (reference sequence). This CDR3 region has 16 residues. The DNA for the CDR3 is TGTGCCAGCAGCCCCAGGATCCTCCGATATGGATACGAGCAGTACTTC. This gives the protein CASSPRILRYGYEQYF.

The V gene is TRBV28, the J gene TRBJ2-1; D is undetermined. The V and J ends lost 7 bases and 2 bases respectively, with 3 bases between them. The CDR3 extends over 11 amino acids. Germline assignment: CDR1 MDHEN and CDR2 SYDVKM. The CDR3 DNA is TGTGCCAGCACTACCTACAATGAGCAGTTCTTC. Its protein is CASTTYNEQFF.

The rearrangement uses TRBV19 and TRBJ2-4, with 11 bases fitting TRBD2. CDR3 length: 15 residues. Germline V gene data show CDR1 as LNHDA and CDR2 as SQIVND (reference sequence). The V gene end was trimmed by 2 bases and the J gene end by 9 bases; junction bases not matched to a gene: 6. CDR3 in amino acids: CASSITSGGGSIQYF. In nucleotides, the CDR3 is TGTGCCAGTAGTATAACTAGCGGGGGAGGGTCCATTCAGTACTTC. Combining the CDR3 with reference TRBV19 and TRBJ2-4 gives the whole variable domain DGGITQSPKYLFRKEGQNVTLSCEQNLNHDAMYWYRQDPGQGLRLIYYSQIVNDFQKGDIAEGYSVSREKKESFPLTVTSAQKNPTAFYLCASSITSGGGSIQYFGAGTRLSVL.

The genes are TRBV28 and TRBJ1-1; D possibly corresponds to TRBD1 (5 bases). From germline, CDR1 is MDHEN and CDR2 SYDVKM. This CDR3 region has 14 residues. The V end was cut by 3 bases, the J end by 11 bases, with 19 bases between. The CDR3 region is CASSFQTVPAWAFF. DNA of the CDR3: TGTGCCAGCAGTTTCCAGACAGTCCCCGCTTGGGCTTTCTTT.